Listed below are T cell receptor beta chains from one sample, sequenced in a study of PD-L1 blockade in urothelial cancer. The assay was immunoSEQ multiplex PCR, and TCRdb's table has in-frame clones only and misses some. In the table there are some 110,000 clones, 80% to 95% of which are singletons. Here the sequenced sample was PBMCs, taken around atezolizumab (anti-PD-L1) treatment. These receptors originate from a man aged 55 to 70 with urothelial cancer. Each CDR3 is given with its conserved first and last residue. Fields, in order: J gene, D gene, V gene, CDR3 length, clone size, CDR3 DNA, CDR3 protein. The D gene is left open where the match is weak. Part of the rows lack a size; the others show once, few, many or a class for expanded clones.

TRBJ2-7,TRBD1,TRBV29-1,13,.,TGCAGCGTTGGTGGGCAGGGGGCCTACGAGCAGTACTTC,CSVGGQGAYEQYF
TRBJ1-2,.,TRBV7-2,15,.,TGTGCCAGCAGCTTGTCGCCAGTCCCCGGGTATGGCTACACCTTC,CASSLSPVPGYGYTF
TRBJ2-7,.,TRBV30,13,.,TGTGCCTGGAGTTTCATGGGCCCCTACGAGCAGTACTTC,CAWSFMGPYEQYF
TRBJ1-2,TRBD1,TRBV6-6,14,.,TGTGCCAGCACCTCTGGCCCAGGGGGTTACGGCTACACCTTC,CASTSGPGGYGYTF
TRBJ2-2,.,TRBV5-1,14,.,TGCGCCAGCAGTCCTATGAAGAACACCGGGGAGCTGTTTTTT,CASSPMKNTGELFF
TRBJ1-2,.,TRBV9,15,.,TGTGCCAGCAGCGTGGCCCCTCAGGGAAATTATGGCTACACCTTC,CASSVAPQGNYGYTF
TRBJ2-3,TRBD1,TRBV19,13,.,TGTGCCAGTAGTATCGGGACAGTCGATACGCAGTATTTT,CASSIGTVDTQYF
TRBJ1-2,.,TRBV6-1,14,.,TGTGCCAGCAGTGAACAGGGACTTAACTATGGCTACACCTTC,CASSEQGLNYGYTF
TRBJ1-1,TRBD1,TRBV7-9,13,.,TGTGCCAGCAGCCAACAGGGGGGGACTGAAGCTTTCTTT,CASSQQGGTEAFF
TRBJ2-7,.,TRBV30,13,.,TGTGCCTGGAAAAAGACAGGGACTCACGAGCAGTACTTC,CAWKKTGTHEQYF
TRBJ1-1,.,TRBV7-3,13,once,TGTGCCAGCAGAATGAGTGAGAGCACTGAAGCTTTCTTT,CASRMSESTEAFF
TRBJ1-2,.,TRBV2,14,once,TGTGCCAGCAGTGGGCAGGGTAAACTCCATGGCTACACCTTC,CASSGQGKLHGYTF